In its sample, the clone carrying this T cell receptor beta chain is large (0.1 to 1%). Antigen specificity is unknown. Germline V gene sequence: CDR1 DFQATT, CDR2 SNEGSKA (reference sequence). The CDR3 has 14 residues. Germline trimming cut 1 base from V and 4 bases from J; bases unmatched to any gene: 4. These data belong to a study of circulating CD8 cells and anti-PD-1 response in melanoma. Study outcomes and limitations: Published repertoire comparisons used only baseline and M1 samples from a small cohort with few responders.

Four subsets defined by PD-1 and/or TIGIT were sorted from live CD3+CD8+TCRalphabeta+ cells. Each library started from roughly 15 ng of total RNA using the QIAseq Immune Repertoire TCR panel. TCRdb fed the reads into MiXCR, producing one record per CDR3 protein. This sample yields about 440 distinct CDR3 sequences, of which 15% are seen a single time; around 43% belongs to the top ten. The gene calls are TRBV20-1 and TRBJ2-1, with 7 bases fitting TRBD2. Sequenced material: CD8+ T cells from PBMCs, taken at baseline or after one month of anti-PD-1 therapy (not recorded which). This receptor was obtained from a human donor with melanoma. The donor label of this sample is uncertain. Some clones in this sample may be carry-over from other donors' samples. The CDR3 protein is CSARGTSEYNEQFF. CDR3 DNA: TGCAGTGCTAGAGGTACTAGCGAATACAATGAGCAGTTCTTC.